Given below is one T cell receptor beta chain in context. This CDR3 is built from 14 residues. Looked up from germline, CDR1 is LGHDT and CDR2 is YNNKEL (reference sequence). Deletions cut 0 bases from V and 6 bases from J, with 11 bases between. The record originates from a study of blood T cells in healthy people across ages. Alongside a J-beta primer mix, a sample-barcoded 5' primer served in a second PCR lasting roughly 6 to 11 cycles. From the 5' RACE reads, TCRdb called clonotypes with MiXCR, one entry per CDR3 protein. The sample has approximately 780,000 distinct CDR3 sequences; around 25% are singletons. The same sample was also studied in work on T cells of mothers and their children.

The sequence was collected from a boy younger than 18 in good health. This sequence joins TRBV3-1 and TRBJ1-2, with D perhaps matching TRBD1 (5 bases). The sample was blood. Written as DNA, the CDR3 is TGTGCCAGCAGCCAAGATTTTCAGGGTGATGGCTACACCTTC. This translates into CASSQDFQGDGYTF.